These 14 T cell receptor beta chains were sequenced from one sample in a study of cytomegalovirus exposure and HLA in healthy donors. With 60 Vbeta and 13 Jbeta primers, the PCR was carried out. Only in-frame clones appear in the TCRdb table, and some are missing; sequencing was by immunoSEQ multiplex PCR. The sample records tens of thousands of clones, under 85% being singletons. Sequencing was carried out using PBMCs. Receptors were obtained from a man aged 50-60 years in good health and CMV-seronegative.

The V gene is TRBV5-1, the J gene TRBJ2-3; TRBD1 matches at 8 bases. Germline V CDR1 and CDR2: SGHRS, YFSETQ. The CDR3 loop spans 14 amino acids. The ends lost 0 bases at V and 6 bases at J; junction bases unmatched: 3. The CDR3 reads CASSLGTGKDTQYF. In nucleotides, the CDR3 is TGCGCCAGCAGCTTGGGGACAGGGAAGGATACGCAGTATTTT.

In its sample, this clone was seen a few times. The rearrangement links TRBV15 to TRBJ1-2; D possibly corresponds to TRBD1 (5 bases). Trimming removed 0 bases from V and 5 bases from J, with 16 bases in between. Germline V gene data show CDR1 as LNHNV and CDR2 as YYDKDF (reference sequence). The CDR3 has 16 amino acids. CDR3: CATSREAAGGVYGYTF. In nucleotides, the CDR3 is TGTGCCACCAGCAGAGAGGCGGCTGGGGGGGTGTATGGCTACACCTTC.

There are a few counts of this clone. This chain joins TRBV7-2 and TRBJ1-2; tentative D call: TRBD1 (5 bases). Germline V gene lookup returns CDR1 SGHTA and CDR2 FQGNSA. The CDR3 extends over 12 amino acids. V was shortened by 9 bases and J by 3 bases, with 11 bases between the two germline ends. The CDR3 DNA sequence: TGTGCCAGTAGACAGAACTACTATGGCTACACCTTC. Protein product: CASRQNYYGYTF.

The chain is built from TRBV30 and TRBJ1-6; 7 bases are shared with TRBD1. Germline CDR1 is GTSNPN and CDR2 is SVGIG (reference sequence). CDR3 length equals 15 residues. V dropped 4 bases and J dropped 6; count of bases not matched to a gene: 9. The CDR3 DNA reads TGTGCCTGGACGACCACAGGGGCGACTAATTCACCCCTCCACTTT. This codes for CAWTTTGATNSPLHF.

J is TRBJ1-2 and V is TRBV2; D gene uncertain. Germline V gene lookup returns CDR1 SNHLY and CDR2 FYNNEI. The ends were cut back, 5 bases at V and 4 bases at J, with 11 bases in the middle. CDR3 length equals 13 residues. CDR3: CASSQQTSYGYTF. The DNA of the CDR3 is TGTGCCAGCAGTCAACAGACCTCCTATGGCTACACCTTC.

The chain joins TRBV19 to TRBJ1-3; no reliable D call. Trimming cost V 8 bases and J 4 bases, with 18 bases left between them. CDR1 and CDR2 from the germline V gene are LNHDA and SQIVND (reference sequence). The CDR3 covers 15 residues. The CDR3 region is CASSGRLRWGNTIYF. The CDR3, as DNA: TGTGCCAGTTCGGGTCGACTAAGGTGGGGAAACACCATATATTTT.

V gene TRBV6-1 combines with J gene TRBJ1-1; D remains unclear. Germline V lookup: CDR1 MNHNS, CDR2 SASEGT. The CDR3 consists of 13 residues. V lost 8 bases, J lost 2 bases, and 12 bases lay in between. The CDR3 loop is CASQPGVNTEAFF. DNA of the CDR3: TGTGCCAGCCAACCCGGGGTTAACACTGAAGCTTTCTTT.

The CDR3 region has the DNA TGTGCCAGCAGCAACGGACAGGGCGGGGAGCAGTACTTC. It codes for CASSNGQGGEQYF. The J gene is TRBJ2-7, the V gene TRBV7-9, with 8 bases that match TRBD1. The CDR3 spans 13 residues. Germline-derived CDR1 and CDR2 are SEHNR and FQNEAQ (reference sequence). V dropped 5 bases and J dropped 7; count of bases not matched to a gene: 7.

V gene TRBV6-6 combines with J gene TRBJ2-2; 11 nucleotides line up with TRBD1. V lost 8 bases and J lost 3; bases outside the gene matches: 2. The CDR3 is 14 residues long. Germline CDR1 reads MNHNY; CDR2 reads SVGAGI (reference sequence). The CDR3 DNA reads TGTGCCAGCGGACAGGGGGCGTACACCGGGGAGCTGTTTTTT. It yields the protein CASGQGAYTGELFF.

This clone was picked up one time. The V call is TRBV7-6, the J call TRBJ2-7, with D perhaps TRBD2 (6 bases). The CDR3 consists of 15 residues. The V gene lost 1 base and the J gene lost 6 bases, with 16 bases spanning the gap. The germline V gene encodes CDR1 SGHVS and CDR2 FNYEAQ. The CDR3 loop is CASSLVASLAREQYF. The CDR3, as DNA: TGTGCCAGCAGCTTAGTGGCCTCCCTAGCGCGCGAGCAGTACTTC.

The chain recombines TRBV29-1 with TRBJ2-7; TRBD1 aligns across 9 bases. Germline CDR1 and CDR2: SQVTM and ANQGSEA. V gave up 4 bases and J gave up 3 bases; unmatched junction bases: 4. The CDR3 loop spans 13 amino acids. This CDR3 reads CSVVWTGVYEQYF. CDR3 bases: TGCAGCGTTGTGTGGACAGGGGTCTACGAGCAGTACTTC.

This chain connects TRBV6-1 to TRBJ2-4, with D possibly matching TRBD1 (5 bases). Trimming shortened V by 7 bases and J by 10 bases, and 11 bases separated the two germline ends. This CDR3 is 11 amino acids long. The germline CDR1 and CDR2 sequences are MNHNS and SASEGT. The CDR3 DNA is TGTGCCAGCAAGGGTCAGGGAATTCAGTACTTC. It yields the protein CASKGQGIQYF.

This rearrangement joins TRBV7-3 to TRBJ2-1; unclear D gene. The CDR3 is 15 residues long. In germline, CDR1 is SGHTA, CDR2 FQGTGA. Trimming stripped 5 bases from V and 0 bases from J, with 11 bases between. In DNA form, the CDR3 reads TGTGCCAGCAGCCCCGACTTGAGCTCCTACAATGAGCAGTTCTTC. Protein: CASSPDLSSYNEQFF.

The rearrangement uses TRBV15 and TRBJ2-5; weak D call: TRBD2 (6 bases). The CDR3 is made up of 16 amino acids. Germline lookup yields CDR1 LNHNV and CDR2 YYDKDF (reference sequence). V lost 0 bases to trimming and J lost 2 bases, with 13 bases between them. As DNA, the CDR3 is TGTGCCACCAGCAGAGATCACCTAGCGCCTCAAGAGACCCAGTACTTC. Protein product: CATSRDHLAPQETQYF.